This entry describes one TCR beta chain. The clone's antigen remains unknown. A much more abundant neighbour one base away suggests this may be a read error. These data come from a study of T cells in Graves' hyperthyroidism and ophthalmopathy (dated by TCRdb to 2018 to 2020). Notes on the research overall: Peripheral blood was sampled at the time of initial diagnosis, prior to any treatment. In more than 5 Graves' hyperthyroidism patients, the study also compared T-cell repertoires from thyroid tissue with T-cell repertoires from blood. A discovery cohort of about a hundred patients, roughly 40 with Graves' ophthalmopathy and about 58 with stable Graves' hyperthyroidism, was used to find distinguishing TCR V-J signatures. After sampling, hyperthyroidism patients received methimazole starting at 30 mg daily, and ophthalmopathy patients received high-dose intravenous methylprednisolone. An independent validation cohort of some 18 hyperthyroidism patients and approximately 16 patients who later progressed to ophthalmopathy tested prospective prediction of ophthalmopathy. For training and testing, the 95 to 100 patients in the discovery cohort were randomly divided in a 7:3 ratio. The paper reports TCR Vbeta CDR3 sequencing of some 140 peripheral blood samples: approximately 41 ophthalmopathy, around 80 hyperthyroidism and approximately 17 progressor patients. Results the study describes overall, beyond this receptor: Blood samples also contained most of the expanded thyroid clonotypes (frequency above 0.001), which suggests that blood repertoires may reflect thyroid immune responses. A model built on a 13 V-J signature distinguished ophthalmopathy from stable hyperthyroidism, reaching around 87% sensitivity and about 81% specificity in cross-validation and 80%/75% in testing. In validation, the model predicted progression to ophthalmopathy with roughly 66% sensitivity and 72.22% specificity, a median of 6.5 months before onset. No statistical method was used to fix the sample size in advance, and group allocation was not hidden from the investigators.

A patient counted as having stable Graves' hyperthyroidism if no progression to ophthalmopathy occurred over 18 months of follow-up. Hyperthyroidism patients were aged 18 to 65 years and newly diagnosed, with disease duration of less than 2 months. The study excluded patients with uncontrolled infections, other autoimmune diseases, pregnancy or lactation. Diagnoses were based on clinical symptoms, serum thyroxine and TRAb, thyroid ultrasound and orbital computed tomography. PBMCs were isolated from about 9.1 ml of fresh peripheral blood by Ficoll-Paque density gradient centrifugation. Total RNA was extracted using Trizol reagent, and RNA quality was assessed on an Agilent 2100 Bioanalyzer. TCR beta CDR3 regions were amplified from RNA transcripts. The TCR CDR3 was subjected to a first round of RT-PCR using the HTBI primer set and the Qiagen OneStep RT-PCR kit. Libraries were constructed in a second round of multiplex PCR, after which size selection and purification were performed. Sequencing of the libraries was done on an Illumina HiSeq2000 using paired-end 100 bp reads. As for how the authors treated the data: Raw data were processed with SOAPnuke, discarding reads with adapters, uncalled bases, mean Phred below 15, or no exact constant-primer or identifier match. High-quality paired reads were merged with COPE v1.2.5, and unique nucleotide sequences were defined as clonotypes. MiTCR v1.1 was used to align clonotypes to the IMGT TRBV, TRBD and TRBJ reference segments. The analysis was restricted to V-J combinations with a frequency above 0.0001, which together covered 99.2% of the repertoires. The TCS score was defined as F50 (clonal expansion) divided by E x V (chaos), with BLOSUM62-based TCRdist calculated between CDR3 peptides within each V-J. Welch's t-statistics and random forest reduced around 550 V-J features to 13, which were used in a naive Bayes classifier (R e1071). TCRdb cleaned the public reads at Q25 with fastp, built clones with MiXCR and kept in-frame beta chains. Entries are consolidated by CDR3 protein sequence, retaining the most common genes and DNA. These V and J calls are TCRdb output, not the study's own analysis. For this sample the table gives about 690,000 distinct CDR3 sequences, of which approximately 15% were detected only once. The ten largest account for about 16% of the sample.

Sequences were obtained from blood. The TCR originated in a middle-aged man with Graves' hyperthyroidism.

The nucleotide sequence is given as TGTGCCAGCCGGGTAGTAGGGAAGGAGAACACTGAAGCTTTCTTT. Its protein product is CASRVVGKENTEAFF. Here the chain combines TRBV3-1 and TRBJ1-1, with no confidently assigned D gene. The germline V gene (reference sequence) yields LGHDT for CDR1 and YNNKEL for CDR2. Trimming removed 8 bases from V and 1 base from J, leaving 17 bases between the germline ends. Its CDR3 holds 15 amino acids, cysteine through phenylalanine. Solely the CDR3 DNA is kept, with 45 bases framed from the first base.